Presented here are 19 T cell receptor beta chains from one specimen sequenced in a study of T cell responses to AZD1222 COVID-19 vaccine (TCRdb year 2021). The sample's time point label, in plain terms: about 28 days (+/-7) after the second vaccine dose. Preparation of the library involved the immunoSEQ multiplex PCR assay. TCRdb's version of the immuneACCESS table is confined to in-frame rearrangements and falls short of the full clone set. An unresolved V gene accounts for under half of the shortfall where checked; the remainder is of unknown origin. This sample comprises around 56,000 clones, about 89% of them detected only once. The top ten clones comprise roughly 15% of the sample. Source: peripheral blood, taken 28 days after the second AZD1222 dose. These receptors came from an adult who received the AZD1222 COVID-19 vaccine.

J is TRBJ2-1 and V is TRBV2; TRBD2 matches at 10 bases. The CDR3 is made up of 15 amino acids. V gave up 4 bases and J gave up 3 bases; unmatched junction bases: 3. Germline CDR1 reads SNHLY; CDR2 reads FYNNEI. The CDR3 DNA reads as TGTGCCAGCAGTGTCCCTAGCGGGGGCTACAATGAGCAGTTCTTC. Translation gives CASSVPSGGYNEQFF.

V is TRBV7-8 and J is TRBJ1-2, with D uncertain. Trimming stripped 1 base from V and 4 bases from J, with 7 bases between. CDR1 and CDR2 from the germline V gene are SGHVS and FQNEAQ. This CDR3 has 13 residues. In DNA, the CDR3 is TGTGCCAGCAGCTTAGAAGGAATCTATGGCTACACCTTC. It specifies CASSLEGIYGYTF.

The chain is built from TRBV15 and TRBJ2-1; 8 bases are shared with TRBD1. The J segment lost 3 bases and the V segment lost 5 bases, leaving 6 bases of the junction unmatched. The length of the CDR3 is 15 residues. Germline CDR1 reads LNHNV; CDR2 reads YYDKDF (reference sequence). The CDR3 coding sequence is TGTGCCACCAGCCGCCGGACAGGGCGCTACAATGAGCAGTTCTTC. It codes for CATSRRTGRYNEQFF.

The V call is TRBV11-2, the J call TRBJ2-7; 11 nucleotides match TRBD2. The CDR3 covers 16 residues. Germline V CDR1 and CDR2: SGHAT, FQNNGV. J was trimmed by 2 bases and V by 5 bases; bases with no gene match: 8. CDR3 region: CASSHVSGRVAYEQYF. DNA for the CDR3: TGTGCCAGCAGCCATGTTAGCGGGAGGGTGGCCTACGAGCAGTACTTC.

V is TRBV7-8 and J is TRBJ2-1; D gene uncertain. Germline-derived CDR1 and CDR2 are SGHVS and FQNEAQ. The CDR3 covers 14 residues. The V gene lost 0 bases and the J gene lost 4 bases, with 7 bases spanning the gap. As DNA, the CDR3 is TGTGCCAGCAGCTTAGCTAGGGCGTACAATGAGCAGTTCTTC. It is translated as CASSLARAYNEQFF.

The V and J genes are TRBV7-2 and TRBJ2-7; tentatively, D is TRBD1 (5 bases). The CDR3 has 15 amino acids. Per the germline V gene, CDR1 is SGHTA and CDR2 is FQGNSA. The V and J ends lost 1 base and 3 bases respectively, with 13 bases between them. Here the CDR3 reads CASSLGFDSNYEQYF. The DNA of the CDR3 is TGTGCCAGCAGCTTAGGGTTTGACAGCAACTACGAGCAGTACTTC.

V gene TRBV5-5 combines with J gene TRBJ2-3, with 7 bases that match TRBD1. The V gene's germline CDR1 is SGHKS and CDR2 YYEKEE (reference sequence). V gave up 3 bases and J gave up 0 bases; unmatched junction bases: 4. CDR3 length equals 15 residues. In DNA, the CDR3 is TGTGCCAGCAGCTCCACGGGACAGAGCACAGATACGCAGTATTTT. It yields the protein CASSSTGQSTDTQYF.

This chain uses TRBV12-3 or TRBV12-4 with TRBJ1-1; D is undetermined. The V end was cut by 2 bases, the J end by 7 bases, with 11 bases between. The CDR3 contains 13 residues. CDR3 in amino acids: CASSLNTLSEAFF. The CDR3 DNA reads TGTGCCAGCAGTTTAAACACTTTGAGTGAAGCTTTCTTT.

The chain recombines TRBV15 with TRBJ2-3; 7 bases agree with TRBD1. Germline V CDR1 and CDR2: LNHNV, YYDKDF (reference sequence). Trimming took 5 bases from V and 4 from J; bases not matched to a gene: 9. The CDR3 runs 15 residues. CDR3 region: CATSPRGPRADTQYF. The CDR3 DNA sequence: TGTGCCACCAGCCCAAGGGGGCCGCGGGCAGATACGCAGTATTTT.

V gene TRBV11-2 combines with J gene TRBJ2-1; TRBD2 is a possible D gene (6 bases). The CDR3 sequence is 15 residues long. Trimming left V 2 bases short and J 2 bases short, with 10 bases between. The V gene's germline CDR1 is SGHAT and CDR2 FQNNGV. The CDR3 loop is CASSLTGLPYNEQFF. The CDR3 nucleotides read TGTGCCAGCAGCTTAACCGGACTACCCTACAATGAGCAGTTCTTC.

With respect to this clone: At one end the junction does not follow the germline gene, possibly because of a read error. V gene TRBV29-1 combines with J gene TRBJ1-2, with D hard to call. From germline, CDR1 is SQVTM and CDR2 ANQGSEA. The CDR3 runs 11 residues. The CDR3 spells CSAGGRGSLLF. In DNA, the CDR3 is TGCAGCGCCGGCGGGCGGGGTTCGCTACTCTTC.

The chain has TRBV11-3 and TRBJ1-3; no clear D gene. This CDR3 has 14 amino acids. Trimming left V 5 bases short and J 2 bases short, with 10 bases between. Germline CDR1 reads SGHNT; CDR2 reads YENEEA. The chain's CDR3 is CASSITGAGNTIYF. DNA for the CDR3: TGTGCCAGCAGCATTACCGGGGCTGGAAACACCATATATTTT.

The rearrangement uses TRBV6-5 and TRBJ2-7; possible D gene TRBD1, 5 bases. This CDR3 region has 13 residues. V dropped 6 bases and J dropped 0 bases, with 9 bases sitting between them. CDR1 is MNHEY and CDR2 is SVGAGI in the germline V gene. CDR3 in amino acids: CASSRQISYEQYF. CDR3 in DNA: TGTGCCAGCAGCAGACAGATCTCCTACGAGCAGTACTTC.

The chain's CDR3 is CASTYTGPGNQPQHF. DNA of the CDR3: TGTGCCAGCACCTACACAGGGCCGGGCAATCAGCCCCAGCATTTT. V and J are TRBV2 and TRBJ1-5, with D possibly matching TRBD1 (6 bases). The CDR3 sequence is 15 residues long. The germline V gene has CDR1 SNHLY and CDR2 FYNNEI. V lost 7 bases to trimming and J lost 2 bases, with 15 bases between them.

The chain joins TRBV18 to TRBJ2-1; D is unresolved. Trimming took off 3 bases at V and 8 bases at J, with 8 bases between the two ends. The CDR3 extends over 12 amino acids. Germline CDR1 is KGHSH and CDR2 is LQKENI. CDR3 residues: CASSPTSDEQFF. CDR3 coding DNA: TGTGCCAGCTCACCTACCTCGGATGAGCAGTTCTTC. Drawing the rest from reference TRBV18 and TRBJ2-1, the complete variable domain is NAGVMQNPRHLVRRRGQEARLRCSPMKGHSHVYWYRQLPEEGLKFMVYLQKENIIDESGMPKERFSAEFPKEGPSILRIQQVVRGDSAAYFCASSPTSDEQFFGPGTRLTVL.

The CDR3 protein is CASSPSRGLADSYEQYF. The CDR3 DNA reads as TGCGCCAGCAGCCCGAGTCGGGGACTAGCGGACTCCTACGAGCAGTACTTC. The chain couples TRBV5-1 to TRBJ2-7, with TRBD2 matching 11 bases. The CDR3 consists of 17 residues. V dropped 4 bases and J dropped 0; count of bases not matched to a gene: 9. Germline V gene data show CDR1 as SGHRS and CDR2 as YFSETQ. The variable domain in full, with the rest retrieved from reference TRBV5-1 and TRBJ2-7, is KAGVTQTPRYLIKTRGQQVTLSCSPISGHRSVSWYQQTPGQGLQFLFEYFSETQRNKGNFPGRFSGRQFSNSRSEMNVSTLELGDSALYLCASSPSRGLADSYEQYFGPGTRLTVT.

The chain combines TRBV10-3 with TRBJ2-3; D might be TRBD2 (6 bases). CDR1 ENHRY and CDR2 SYGVKD come from the germline V gene. The V end lost 3 bases, the J end lost 0 bases, and 19 bases lay between the germline ends. The CDR3 sequence is 18 residues long. The CDR3 DNA is TGTGCCATCAGTGACGGAGGAGTTCGTCTAGCGAGCACAGATACGCAGTATTTT. It is translated as CAISDGGVRLASTDTQYF.

The rearrangement links TRBV19 to TRBJ1-1; no clear D. The CDR3 is 15 residues long. Germline CDR1 is LNHDA and CDR2 is SQIVND (reference sequence). Trimming removed 4 bases at V and 0 bases at J, with 12 bases between. CDR3 nucleotide sequence: TGTGCCAGTAGTACGTGGGGAGGCATGAACACTGAAGCTTTCTTT. This translates into CASSTWGGMNTEAFF.

J is TRBJ1-5 and V is TRBV30, with TRBD1 identical over 7 bases. This CDR3 region has 15 residues. CDR1 is GTSNPN, CDR2 SVGIG, per germline (reference sequence). The V gene end was trimmed by 5 bases and the J gene end by 7 bases; junction bases not matched to a gene: 14. The CDR3, as DNA: TGTGCCTGGGGAGTTCAACAGGGGAAGGGGCAGCCCCAGCATTTT. It is translated as CAWGVQQGKGQPQHF.